This T cell receptor beta chain originates from a study of blood T cell repertoires in COVID-19. Study in general: Sites in the United States, Italy and Spain provided acute and convalescent COVID-19 samples. PBMCs, B-cell-depleted T cells, or T cells provided the cDNA or gDNA that made up the material.

Authors' data handling: Amplification of reference gene primers provided the estimated nucleated cell counts. Libraries were prepared by immunoSEQ multiplex PCR; TCRdb keeps only in-frame clonotypes and omits some of them. For V, J and clone size, that table is used; D and trimming come from the DNA. The data hold roughly 300,000 clones, with around four fifths observed a single time. Comment on this clone: With a much larger clone just one base away, this may be a read error.

Germline V lookup: CDR1 SGHAT, CDR2 FQNNGV. The V segment lost 4 bases and the J segment 5 bases; nucleotides outside the gene matches: 2. The CDR3 extends over 13 amino acids. Sequencing used peripheral blood. The receptor's source is a woman aged 45-65 years with acute or convalescent COVID-19. This chain links TRBV11-2 with TRBJ1-2; 9 bases line up with TRBD1. CDR3 bases: TGTGCCAGCAGCTCGGGACAGGGTTATGGCTACACCTTC. This encodes CASSSGQGYGYTF.